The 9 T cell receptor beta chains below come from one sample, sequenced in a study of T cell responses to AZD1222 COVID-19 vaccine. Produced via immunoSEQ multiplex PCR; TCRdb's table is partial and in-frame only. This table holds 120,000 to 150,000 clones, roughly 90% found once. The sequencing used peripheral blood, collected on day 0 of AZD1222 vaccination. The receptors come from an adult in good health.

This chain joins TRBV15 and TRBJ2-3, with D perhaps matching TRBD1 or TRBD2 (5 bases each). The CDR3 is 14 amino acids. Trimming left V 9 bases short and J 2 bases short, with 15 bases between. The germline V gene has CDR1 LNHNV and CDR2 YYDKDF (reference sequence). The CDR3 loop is CATGDPKFTDTQYF. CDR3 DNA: TGTGCCACGGGGGACCCCAAATTCACAGATACGCAGTATTTT.

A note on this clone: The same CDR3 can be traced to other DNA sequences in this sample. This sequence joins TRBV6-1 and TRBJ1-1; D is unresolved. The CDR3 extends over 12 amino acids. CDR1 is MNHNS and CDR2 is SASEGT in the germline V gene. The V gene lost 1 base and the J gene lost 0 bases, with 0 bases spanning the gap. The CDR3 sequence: CASSEVNTEAFF. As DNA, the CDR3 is TGTGCCAGCAGTGAAGTGAACACTGAAGCTTTCTTT.

The DNA for the CDR3 is TGTGCCAGCAGCTTAGACCCGGCAGGAGATACGCAGTATTTT. It encodes CASSLDPAGDTQYF. The rearrangement uses TRBV11-2 and TRBJ2-3, with D unclear. Trimming pared 0 bases from V and 5 bases from J, leaving 9 bases between. The CDR3 has 14 amino acids. Germline V gives CDR1 SGHAT, CDR2 FQNNGV. The variable domain in full, with the rest retrieved from reference TRBV11-2 and TRBJ2-3, is EAGVAQSPRYKIIEKRQSVAFWCNPISGHATLYWYQQILGQGPKLLIQFQNNGVVDDSQLPKDRFSAERLKGVDSTLKIQPAKLEDSAVYLCASSLDPAGDTQYFGPGTRLTVL.

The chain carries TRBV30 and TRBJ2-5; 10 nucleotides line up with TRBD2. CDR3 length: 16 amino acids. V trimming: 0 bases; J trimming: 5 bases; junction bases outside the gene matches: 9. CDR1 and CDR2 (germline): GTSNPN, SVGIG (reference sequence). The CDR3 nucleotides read TGTGCCTGGAGTGTAAGCGGGAGGGCCCGGGGCGAGACCCAGTACTTC. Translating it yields CAWSVSGRARGETQYF.

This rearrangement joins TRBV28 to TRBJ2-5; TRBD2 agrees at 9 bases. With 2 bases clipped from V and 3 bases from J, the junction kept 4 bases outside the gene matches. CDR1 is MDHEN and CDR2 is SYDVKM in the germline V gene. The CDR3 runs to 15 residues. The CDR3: CASSLAGGRKETQYF. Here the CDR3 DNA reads TGTGCCAGCAGTTTAGCGGGAGGGAGAAAAGAGACCCAGTACTTC.

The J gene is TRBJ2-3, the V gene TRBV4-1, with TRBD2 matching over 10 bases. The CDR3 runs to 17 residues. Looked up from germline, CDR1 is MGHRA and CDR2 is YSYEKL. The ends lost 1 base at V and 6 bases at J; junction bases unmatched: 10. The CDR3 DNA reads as TGCGCCAGCAGCCAAGCCTCTAGCGGGAGACGGTCCGATACGCAGTATTTT. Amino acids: CASSQASSGRRSDTQYF.

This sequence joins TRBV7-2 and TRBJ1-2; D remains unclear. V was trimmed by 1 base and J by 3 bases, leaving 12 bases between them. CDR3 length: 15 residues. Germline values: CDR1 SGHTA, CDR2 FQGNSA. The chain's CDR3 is CASSLGSGPHYGYTF. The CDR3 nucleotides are TGTGCCAGCAGCTTAGGCTCCGGGCCTCACTATGGCTACACCTTC.

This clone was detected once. CDR3 DNA sequence: TGTGCCAGCTCACCCGCCACAGAGGGCATTCAGTACTTC. Protein product: CASSPATEGIQYF. The chain recombines TRBV18 with TRBJ2-4, with D tentatively TRBD2 (5 bases). Deletions cut 3 bases from V and 9 bases from J, with 12 bases between. There are 13 residues in the CDR3. Germline V gives CDR1 KGHSH, CDR2 LQKENI.

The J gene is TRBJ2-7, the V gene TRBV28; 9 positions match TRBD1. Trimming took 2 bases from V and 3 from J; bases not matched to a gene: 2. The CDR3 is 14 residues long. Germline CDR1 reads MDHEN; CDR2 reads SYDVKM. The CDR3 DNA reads TGTGCCAGCAGTTTACCGGGACAGGGCTACGAGCAGTACTTC. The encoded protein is CASSLPGQGYEQYF.